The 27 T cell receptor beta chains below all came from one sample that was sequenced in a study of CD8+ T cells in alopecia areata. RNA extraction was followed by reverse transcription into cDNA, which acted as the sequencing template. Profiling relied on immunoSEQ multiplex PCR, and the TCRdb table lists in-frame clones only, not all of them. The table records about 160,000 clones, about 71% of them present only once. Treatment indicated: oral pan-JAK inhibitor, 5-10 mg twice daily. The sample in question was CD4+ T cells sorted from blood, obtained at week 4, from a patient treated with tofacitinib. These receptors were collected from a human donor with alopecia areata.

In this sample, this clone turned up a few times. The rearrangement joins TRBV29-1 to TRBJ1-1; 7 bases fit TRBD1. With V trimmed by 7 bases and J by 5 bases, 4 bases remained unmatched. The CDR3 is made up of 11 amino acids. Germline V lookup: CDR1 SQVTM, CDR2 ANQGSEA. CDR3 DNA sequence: TGCAGCGCCGGGACAGAGACTGAAGCTTTCTTT. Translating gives CSAGTETEAFF.

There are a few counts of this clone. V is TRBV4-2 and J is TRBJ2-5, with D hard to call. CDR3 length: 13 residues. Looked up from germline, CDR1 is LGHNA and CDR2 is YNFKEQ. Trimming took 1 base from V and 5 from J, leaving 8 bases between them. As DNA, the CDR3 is TGTGCCAGCAGCCAAGCACAAAGGGAGACCCAGTACTTC. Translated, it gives CASSQAQRETQYF.

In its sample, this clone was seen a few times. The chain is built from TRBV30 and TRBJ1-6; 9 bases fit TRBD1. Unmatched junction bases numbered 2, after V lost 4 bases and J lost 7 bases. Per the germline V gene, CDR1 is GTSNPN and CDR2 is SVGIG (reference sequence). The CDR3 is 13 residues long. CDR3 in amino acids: CAWKDRGNSPLHF. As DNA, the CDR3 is TGTGCCTGGAAGGACAGGGGAAATTCACCCCTCCACTTT.

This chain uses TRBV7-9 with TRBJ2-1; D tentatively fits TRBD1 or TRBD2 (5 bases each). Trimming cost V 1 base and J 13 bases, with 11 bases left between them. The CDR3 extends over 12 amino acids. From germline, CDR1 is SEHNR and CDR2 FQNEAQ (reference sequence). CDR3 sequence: CASSLVRDLQFF. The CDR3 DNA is TGTGCCAGCAGCTTAGTAAGGGACCTCCAGTTCTTC.

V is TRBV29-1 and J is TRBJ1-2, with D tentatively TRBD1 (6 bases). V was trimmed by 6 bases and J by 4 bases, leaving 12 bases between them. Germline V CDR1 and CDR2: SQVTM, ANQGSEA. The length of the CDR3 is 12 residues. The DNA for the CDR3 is TGCAGCGTAAATACAGGGTCCTATGGCTACACCTTC. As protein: CSVNTGSYGYTF.

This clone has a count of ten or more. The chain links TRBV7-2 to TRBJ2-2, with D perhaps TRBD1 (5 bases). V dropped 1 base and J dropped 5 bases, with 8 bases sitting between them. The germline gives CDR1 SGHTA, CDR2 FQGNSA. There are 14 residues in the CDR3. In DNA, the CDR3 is TGTGCCAGCAGCTTAGTAGGGGCGACCGGGGAGCTGTTTTTT. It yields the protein CASSLVGATGELFF. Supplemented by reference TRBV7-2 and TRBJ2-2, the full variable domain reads GAGVSQSPSNKVTEKGKDVELRCDPISGHTALYWYRQSLGQGLEFLIYFQGNSAPDKSGLPSDRFSAERTGGSVSTLTIQRTQQEDSAVYLCASSLVGATGELFFGEGSRLTVL.

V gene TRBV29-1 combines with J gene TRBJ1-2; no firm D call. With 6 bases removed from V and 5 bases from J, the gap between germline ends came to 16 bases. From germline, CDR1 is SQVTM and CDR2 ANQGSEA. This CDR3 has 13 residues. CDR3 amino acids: CSVDTIDLYGYTF. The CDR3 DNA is TGCAGCGTCGATACTATTGACCTTTATGGCTACACCTTC.

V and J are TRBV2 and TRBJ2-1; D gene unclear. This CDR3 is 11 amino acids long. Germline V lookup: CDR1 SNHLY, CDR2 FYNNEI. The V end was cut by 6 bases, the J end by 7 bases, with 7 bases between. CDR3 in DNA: TGTGCCAGCAGCTATATGAATGAGCAGTTCTTC. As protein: CASSYMNEQFF.

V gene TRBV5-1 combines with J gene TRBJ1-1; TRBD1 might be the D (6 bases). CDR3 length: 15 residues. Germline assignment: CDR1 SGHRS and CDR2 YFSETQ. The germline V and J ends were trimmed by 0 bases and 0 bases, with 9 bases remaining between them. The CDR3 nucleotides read TGCGCCAGCAGCTTGGGGACAGCGCTGAACACTGAAGCTTTCTTT. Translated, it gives CASSLGTALNTEAFF.

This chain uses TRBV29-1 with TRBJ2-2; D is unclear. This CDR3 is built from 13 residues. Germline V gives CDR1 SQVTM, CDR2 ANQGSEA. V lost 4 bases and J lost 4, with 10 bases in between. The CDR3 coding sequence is TGCAGCGTTGTAAGAGTAGGCACCGGGGAGCTGTTTTTT. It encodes CSVVRVGTGELFF.

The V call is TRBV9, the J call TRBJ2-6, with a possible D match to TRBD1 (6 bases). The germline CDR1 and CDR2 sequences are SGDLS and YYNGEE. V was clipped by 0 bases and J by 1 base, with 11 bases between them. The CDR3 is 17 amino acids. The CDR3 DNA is TGTGCCAGCAGCGTAGCGGGCAGGGGTTCTGGGGCCAACGTCCTGACTTTC. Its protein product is CASSVAGRGSGANVLTF.

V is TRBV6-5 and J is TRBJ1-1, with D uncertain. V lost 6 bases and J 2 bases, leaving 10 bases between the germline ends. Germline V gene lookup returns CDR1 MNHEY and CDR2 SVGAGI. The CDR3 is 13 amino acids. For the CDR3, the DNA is TGTGCCAGCAGCCGGTCGGGAAACACTGAAGCTTTCTTT. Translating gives CASSRSGNTEAFF.

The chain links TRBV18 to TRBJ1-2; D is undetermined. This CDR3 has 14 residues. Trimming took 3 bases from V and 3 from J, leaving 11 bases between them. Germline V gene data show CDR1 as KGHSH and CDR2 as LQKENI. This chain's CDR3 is CASSPIDTDYGYTF. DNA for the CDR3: TGTGCCAGCTCACCTATCGATACGGACTATGGCTACACCTTC.

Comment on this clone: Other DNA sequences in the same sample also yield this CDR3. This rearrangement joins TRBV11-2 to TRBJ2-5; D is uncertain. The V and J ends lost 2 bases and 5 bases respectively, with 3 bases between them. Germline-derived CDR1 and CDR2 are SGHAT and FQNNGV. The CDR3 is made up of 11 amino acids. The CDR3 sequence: CASSLKETQYF. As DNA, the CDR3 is TGTGCCAGCAGCTTAAAGGAGACCCAGTACTTC.

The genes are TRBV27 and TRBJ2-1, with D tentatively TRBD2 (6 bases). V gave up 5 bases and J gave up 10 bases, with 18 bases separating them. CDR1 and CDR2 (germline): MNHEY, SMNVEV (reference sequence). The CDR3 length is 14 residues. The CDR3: CASSPRTTDTEQFF. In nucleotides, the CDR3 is TGTGCCAGCAGTCCTCGGACTACCGACACCGAGCAGTTCTTC.

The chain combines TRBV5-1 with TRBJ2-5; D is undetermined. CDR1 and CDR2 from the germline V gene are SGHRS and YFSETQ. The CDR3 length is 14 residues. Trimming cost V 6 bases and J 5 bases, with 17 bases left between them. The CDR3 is CASTSQTPRETQYF. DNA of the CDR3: TGCGCCAGCACCTCCCAAACCCCAAGGGAGACCCAGTACTTC.

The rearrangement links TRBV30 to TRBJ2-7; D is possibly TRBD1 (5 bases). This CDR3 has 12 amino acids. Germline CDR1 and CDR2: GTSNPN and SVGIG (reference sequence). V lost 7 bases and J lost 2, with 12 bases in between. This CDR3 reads CAFGQGPYEQYF. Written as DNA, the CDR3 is TGTGCCTTCGGACAAGGCCCCTACGAGCAGTACTTC. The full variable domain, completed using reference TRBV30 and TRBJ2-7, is SQTIHQWPATLVQPVGSPLSLECTVEGTSNPNLYWYRQAAGRGLQLLFYSVGIGQISSEVPQNLSASRPQDRQFILSSKKLLLSDSGFYLCAFGQGPYEQYFGPGTRLTVT.

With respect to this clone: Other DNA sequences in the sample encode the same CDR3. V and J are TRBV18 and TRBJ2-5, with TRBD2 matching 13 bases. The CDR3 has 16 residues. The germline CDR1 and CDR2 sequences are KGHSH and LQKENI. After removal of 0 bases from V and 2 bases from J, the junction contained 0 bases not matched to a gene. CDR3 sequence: CASSPPGLAGQETQYF. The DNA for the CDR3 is TGTGCCAGCTCACCACCGGGACTAGCGGGGCAAGAGACCCAGTACTTC.

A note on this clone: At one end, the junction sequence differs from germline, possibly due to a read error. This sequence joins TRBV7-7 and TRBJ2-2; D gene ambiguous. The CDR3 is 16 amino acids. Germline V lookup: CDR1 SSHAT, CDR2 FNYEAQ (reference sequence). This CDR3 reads CASSLELAANTGELFF. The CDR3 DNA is TGTGCTAGCAGCTTAGAATTAGCCGCGAACACCGGGGAGCTGTTTTTT.

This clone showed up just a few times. CDR3 DNA sequence: TGTGCCAGCAGCCCCTCAGGGGCGGGCTATGGCTACACCTTC. Translated, it gives CASSPSGAGYGYTF. The V call is TRBV13, the J call TRBJ1-2; weak D call: TRBD1 (6 bases). Germline V gene lookup returns CDR1 PRHDT and CDR2 FYEKMQ (reference sequence). Trimming stripped 5 bases from V and 4 bases from J, with 14 bases between. The CDR3 runs 14 residues. The full variable domain, completed using reference TRBV13 and TRBJ1-2, is AAGVIQSPRHLIKEKRETATLKCYPIPRHDTVYWYQQGPGQDPQFLISFYEKMQSDKGSIPDRFSAQQFSDYHSELNMSSLELGDSALYFCASSPSGAGYGYTFGSGTRLTVV.

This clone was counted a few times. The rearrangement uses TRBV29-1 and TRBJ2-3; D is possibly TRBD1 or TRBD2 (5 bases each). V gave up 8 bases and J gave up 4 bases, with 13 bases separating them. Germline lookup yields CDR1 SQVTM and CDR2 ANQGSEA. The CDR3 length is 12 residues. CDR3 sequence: CSWGLSADTQYF. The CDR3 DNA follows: TGCAGCTGGGGGTTGAGTGCAGATACGCAGTATTTT.

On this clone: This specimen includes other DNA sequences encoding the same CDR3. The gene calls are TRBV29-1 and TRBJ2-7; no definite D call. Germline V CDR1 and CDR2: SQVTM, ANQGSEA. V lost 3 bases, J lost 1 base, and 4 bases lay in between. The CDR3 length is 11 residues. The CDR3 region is CSVEVSYEQYF. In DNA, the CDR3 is TGCAGCGTTGAGGTTTCCTACGAGCAGTACTTC.

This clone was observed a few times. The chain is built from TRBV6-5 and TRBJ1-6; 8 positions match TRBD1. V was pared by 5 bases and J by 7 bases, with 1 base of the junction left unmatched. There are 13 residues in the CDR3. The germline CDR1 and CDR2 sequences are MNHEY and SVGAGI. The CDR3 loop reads CASSRQGNSPLHF. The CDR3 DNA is TGTGCCAGCAGTCGACAGGGGAATTCACCCCTCCACTTT.

CDR3 DNA: TGCGCCAGCAGTCTCAGGGGAACATATAGAAACACTGAAGCTTTCTTT. Residues: CASSLRGTYRNTEAFF. V usage is TRBV23-1 and J usage is TRBJ1-1; a weak D match, TRBD1 (6 bases). TRBV23-1 is labeled an ORF, and its function is uncertain. There are 16 residues in the CDR3. The V and J ends lost 4 bases and 2 bases respectively, with 17 bases between them.

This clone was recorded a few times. The CDR3 loop reads CSFAGLMTDTQYF. In DNA, the CDR3 is TGCAGCTTCGCGGGACTAATGACAGATACGCAGTATTTT. The chain is built from TRBV29-1 and TRBJ2-3; 7 bases map to TRBD2. Germline V gene sequence: CDR1 SQVTM, CDR2 ANQGSEA. The CDR3 contains 13 residues. The ends lost 8 bases at V and 3 bases at J; junction bases unmatched: 8.

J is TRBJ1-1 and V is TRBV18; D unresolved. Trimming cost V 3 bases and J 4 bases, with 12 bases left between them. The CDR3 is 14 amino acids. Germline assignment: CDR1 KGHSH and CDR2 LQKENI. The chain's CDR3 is CASSPDTDRTEAFF. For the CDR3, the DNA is TGTGCCAGCTCACCCGACACCGATCGCACTGAAGCTTTCTTT.

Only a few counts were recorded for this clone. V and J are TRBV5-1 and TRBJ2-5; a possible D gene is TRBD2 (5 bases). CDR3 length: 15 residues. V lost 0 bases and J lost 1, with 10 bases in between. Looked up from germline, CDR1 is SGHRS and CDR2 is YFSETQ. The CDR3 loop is CASSLDGRGQETQYF. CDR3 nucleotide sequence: TGCGCCAGCAGCTTGGATGGACGGGGCCAAGAGACCCAGTACTTC.